The sequence of this T cell receptor (beta chain) was determined in a study of shared T cell receptors in the human thymus. The data were produced by immunoSEQ multiplex PCR, yet TCRdb's version contains in-frame clones alone and is incomplete. The repertoire holds approximately 730,000 clones, with approximately 85% as singletons. The length of the CDR3 is 14 residues. Germline V gene data show CDR1 as SQVTM and CDR2 as ANQGSEA. Trimming removed 4 bases from V and 6 bases from J, with 18 bases in between. The same sample was also used in a study of human thymus T cells.

Sequencing was carried out using thymocytes. The clonotype comes from a girl in the first two years of life with a congenital heart defect. This chain uses TRBV29-1 with TRBJ1-1; perhaps TRBD1 as D (5 bases). The CDR3: CSVGQSPLEPEAFF. In DNA form, the CDR3 reads TGCAGCGTTGGACAGTCACCCCTAGAGCCTGAAGCTTTCTTT. Variable domain in full (rest from reference TRBV29-1 and TRBJ1-1): SAVISQKPSRDICQRGTSLTIQCQVDSQVTMMFWYRQQPGQSLTLIATANQGSEATYESGFVIDKFPISRPNLTFSTLTVSNMSPEDSSIYLCSVGQSPLEPEAFFGQGTRLTVV.